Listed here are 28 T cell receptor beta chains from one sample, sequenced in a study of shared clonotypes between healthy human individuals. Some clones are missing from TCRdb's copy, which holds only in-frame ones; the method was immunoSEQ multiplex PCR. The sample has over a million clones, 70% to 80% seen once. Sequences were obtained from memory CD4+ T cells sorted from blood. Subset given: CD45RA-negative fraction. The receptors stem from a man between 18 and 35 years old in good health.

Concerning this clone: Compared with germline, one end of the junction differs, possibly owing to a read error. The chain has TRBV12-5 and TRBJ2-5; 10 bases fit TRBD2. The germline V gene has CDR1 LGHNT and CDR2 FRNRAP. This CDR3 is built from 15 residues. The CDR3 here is CASALGLAGEETQYF. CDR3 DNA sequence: TGTGCTAGTGCTTTGGGCCTAGCGGGAGAAGAGACCCAGTACTTC.

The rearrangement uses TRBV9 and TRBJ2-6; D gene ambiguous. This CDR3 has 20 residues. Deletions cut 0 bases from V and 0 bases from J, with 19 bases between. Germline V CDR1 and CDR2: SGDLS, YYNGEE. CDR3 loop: CASSVAVGTFYTSGANVLTF. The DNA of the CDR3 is TGTGCCAGCAGCGTAGCTGTTGGCACTTTCTACACCTCTGGGGCCAACGTCCTGACTTTC. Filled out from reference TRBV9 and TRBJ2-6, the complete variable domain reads DSGVTQTPKHLITATGQRVTLRCSPRSGDLSVYWYQQSLDQGLQFLIQYYNGEERAKGNILERFSAQQFPDLHSELNLSSLELGDSALYFCASSVAVGTFYTSGANVLTFGAGSRLTVL.

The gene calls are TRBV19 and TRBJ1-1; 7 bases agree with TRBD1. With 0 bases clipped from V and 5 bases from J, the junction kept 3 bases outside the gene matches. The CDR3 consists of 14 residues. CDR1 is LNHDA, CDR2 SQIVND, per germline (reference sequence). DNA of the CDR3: TGTGCCAGTAGTATAGATTACAGGGGAACTGAAGCTTTCTTT. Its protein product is CASSIDYRGTEAFF.

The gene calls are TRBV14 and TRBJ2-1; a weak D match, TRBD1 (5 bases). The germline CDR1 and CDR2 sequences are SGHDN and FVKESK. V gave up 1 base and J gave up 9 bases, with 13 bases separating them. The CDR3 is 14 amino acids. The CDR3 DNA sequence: TGTGCCAGCAGCCAAGTATCCAGGGCAAGTGAGCAGTTCTTC. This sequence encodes CASSQVSRASEQFF.

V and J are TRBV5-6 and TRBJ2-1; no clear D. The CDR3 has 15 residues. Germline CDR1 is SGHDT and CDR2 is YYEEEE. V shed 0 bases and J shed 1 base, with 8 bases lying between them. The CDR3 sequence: CASSLAFGSYNEQFF. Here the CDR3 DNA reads TGTGCCAGCAGCTTGGCTTTCGGGTCCTACAATGAGCAGTTCTTC.

The CDR3, as DNA: TGCGCCAGCAGGGCCCGGGCGGGGAGGGGAGAGACCCAGTACTTC. Its translation: CASRARAGRGETQYF. V and J are TRBV23-1 and TRBJ2-5; TRBD2 agrees at 7 bases. TRBV23-1 is noted as an ORF with a role that remains uncertain. The CDR3 contains 15 residues. V trimming: 6 bases; J trimming: 4 bases; junction bases outside the gene matches: 11.

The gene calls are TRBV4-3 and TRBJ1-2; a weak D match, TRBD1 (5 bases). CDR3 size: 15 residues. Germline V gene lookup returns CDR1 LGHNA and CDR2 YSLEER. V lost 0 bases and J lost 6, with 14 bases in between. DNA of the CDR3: TGCGCCAGCAGCCAAGATAGACAGCTCCTAAATGGCTACACCTTC. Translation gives CASSQDRQLLNGYTF.

CDR3 sequence: CASSLRTSGYTQYF. In nucleotides, the CDR3 is TGTGCCAGCAGCCTCCGGACTAGCGGATATACGCAGTATTTT. The V call is TRBV7-9, the J call TRBJ2-3; 10 bases fit TRBD2. Losses at the gene ends were 5 bases for V and 7 bases for J; bases not matched to a gene: 6. Germline CDR1 is SEHNR and CDR2 is FQNEAQ (reference sequence). CDR3 length: 14 amino acids. The full variable domain, in which reference TRBV7-9 and TRBJ2-3 provide the parts outside the CDR3, is DTGVSQNPRHKITKRGQNVTFRCDPISEHNRLYWYRQTLGQGPEFLTYFQNEAQLEKSRLLSDRFSAERPKGSFSTLEIQRTEQGDSAMYLCASSLRTSGYTQYFGPGTRLTVL.

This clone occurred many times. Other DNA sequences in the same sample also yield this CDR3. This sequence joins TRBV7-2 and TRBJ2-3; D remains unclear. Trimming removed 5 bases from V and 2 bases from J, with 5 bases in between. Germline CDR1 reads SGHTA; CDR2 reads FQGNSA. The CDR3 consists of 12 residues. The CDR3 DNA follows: TGTGCCAGCAGCGCTGTCACAGATACGCAGTATTTT. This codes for CASSAVTDTQYF.

CDR3 in amino acids: CASSLGEAYEQYF. In DNA, the CDR3 is TGTGCCAGCAGCTTAGGGGAGGCCTACGAGCAGTACTTC. The chain employs TRBV7-9 and TRBJ2-7, with a weak D call TRBD2 (6 bases). V was trimmed by 1 base and J by 2 bases, leaving 6 bases between them. The germline V gene encodes CDR1 SEHNR and CDR2 FQNEAQ (reference sequence). This CDR3 contains 13 residues.

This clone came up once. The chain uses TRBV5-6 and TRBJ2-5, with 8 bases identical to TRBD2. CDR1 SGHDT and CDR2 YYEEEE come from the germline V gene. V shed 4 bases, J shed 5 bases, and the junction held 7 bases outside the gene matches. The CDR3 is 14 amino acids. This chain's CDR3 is CASSPRSSGETQYF. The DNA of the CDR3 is TGTGCCAGCAGCCCCCGGTCTAGCGGGGAGACCCAGTACTTC.

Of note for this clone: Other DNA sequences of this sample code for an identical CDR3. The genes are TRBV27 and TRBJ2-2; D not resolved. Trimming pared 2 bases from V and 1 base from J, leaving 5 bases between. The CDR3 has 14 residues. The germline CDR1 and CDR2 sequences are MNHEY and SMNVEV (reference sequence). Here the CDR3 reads CASSLSRNTGELFF. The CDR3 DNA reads TGTGCCAGCAGTTTAAGTCGGAACACCGGGGAGCTGTTTTTT.

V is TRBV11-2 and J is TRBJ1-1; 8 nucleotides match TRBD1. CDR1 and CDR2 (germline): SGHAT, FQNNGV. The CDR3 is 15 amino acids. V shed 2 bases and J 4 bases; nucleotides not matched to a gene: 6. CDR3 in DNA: TGTGCCAGCAGCTTACTACAGGGGGGCGGCACTGAAGCTTTCTTT. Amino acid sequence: CASSLLQGGGTEAFF.

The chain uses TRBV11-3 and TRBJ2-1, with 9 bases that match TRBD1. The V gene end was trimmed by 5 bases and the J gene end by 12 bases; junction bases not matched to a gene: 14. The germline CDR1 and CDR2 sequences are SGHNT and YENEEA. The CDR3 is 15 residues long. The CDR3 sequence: CASSHTDRGGWGQFF. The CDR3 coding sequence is TGTGCCAGCAGCCATACGGACAGGGGAGGATGGGGGCAGTTCTTC.

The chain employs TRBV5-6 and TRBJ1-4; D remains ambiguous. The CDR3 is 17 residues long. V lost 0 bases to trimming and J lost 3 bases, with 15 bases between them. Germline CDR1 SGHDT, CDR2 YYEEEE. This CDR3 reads CASSLVTDLTANEKLFF. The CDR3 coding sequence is TGTGCCAGCAGCTTGGTCACAGACCTAACTGCTAATGAAAAACTGTTTTTT.

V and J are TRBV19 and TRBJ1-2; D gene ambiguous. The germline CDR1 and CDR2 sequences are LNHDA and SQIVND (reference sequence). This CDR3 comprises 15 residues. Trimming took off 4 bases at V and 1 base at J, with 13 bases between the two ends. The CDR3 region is CASSTGPFVNYGYTF. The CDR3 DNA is TGTGCCAGTAGTACCGGACCCTTCGTTAACTATGGCTACACCTTC.

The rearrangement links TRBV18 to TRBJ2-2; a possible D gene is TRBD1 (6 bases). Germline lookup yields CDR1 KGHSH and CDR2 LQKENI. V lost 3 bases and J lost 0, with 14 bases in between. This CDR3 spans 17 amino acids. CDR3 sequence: CASSPRQDSANTGELFF. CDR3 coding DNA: TGTGCCAGCTCACCCCGACAGGACTCCGCGAACACCGGGGAGCTGTTTTTT.

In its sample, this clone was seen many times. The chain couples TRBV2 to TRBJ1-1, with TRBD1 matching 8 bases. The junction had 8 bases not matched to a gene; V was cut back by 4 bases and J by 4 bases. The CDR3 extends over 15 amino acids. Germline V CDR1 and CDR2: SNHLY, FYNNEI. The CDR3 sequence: CASSARTGLATEAFF. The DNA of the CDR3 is TGTGCCAGCAGTGCCCGGACAGGGTTAGCCACTGAAGCTTTCTTT. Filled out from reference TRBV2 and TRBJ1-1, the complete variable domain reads EPEVTQTPSHQVTQMGQEVILRCVPISNHLYFYWYRQILGQKVEFLVSFYNNEISEKSEIFDDQFSVERPDGSNFTLKIRSTKLEDSAMYFCASSARTGLATEAFFGQGTRLTVV.

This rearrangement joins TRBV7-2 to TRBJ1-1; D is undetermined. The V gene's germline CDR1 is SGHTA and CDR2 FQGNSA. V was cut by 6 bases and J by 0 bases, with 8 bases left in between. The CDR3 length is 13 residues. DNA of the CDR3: TGTGCCAGCAGTATCCTATTGAACACTGAAGCTTTCTTT. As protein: CASSILLNTEAFF.

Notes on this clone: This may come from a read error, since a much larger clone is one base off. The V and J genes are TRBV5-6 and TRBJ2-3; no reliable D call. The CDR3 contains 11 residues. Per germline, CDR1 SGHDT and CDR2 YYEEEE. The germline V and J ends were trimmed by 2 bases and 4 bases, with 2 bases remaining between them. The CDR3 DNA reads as TGTGCCAGCAGCTTCGCAGATACGCAGTATTTT. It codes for CASSFADTQYF.

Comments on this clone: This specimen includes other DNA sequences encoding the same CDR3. The CDR3 DNA reads TGTGCCAGCTCACCGGGGACAGACTATGGCTACACCTTC. Protein: CASSPGTDYGYTF. The V and J genes are TRBV18 and TRBJ1-2; TRBD1 aligns across 7 bases. Losses at the gene ends were 3 bases for V and 3 bases for J; bases not matched to a gene: 1. Germline CDR1 reads KGHSH; CDR2 reads LQKENI. CDR3 length: 13 residues.

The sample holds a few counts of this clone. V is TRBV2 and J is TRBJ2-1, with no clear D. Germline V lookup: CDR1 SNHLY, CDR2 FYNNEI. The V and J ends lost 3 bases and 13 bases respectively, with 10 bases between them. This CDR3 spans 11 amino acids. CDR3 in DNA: TGTGCCAGCAGTGACCTCCAGCGCCAGTTCTTC. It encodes CASSDLQRQFF.

Here the CDR3 reads CATYSEGRGDYGYTF. The CDR3 DNA is TGTGCCACTTACTCGGAAGGTCGGGGGGACTATGGCTACACCTTC. The genes are TRBV28 and TRBJ1-2, with D possibly matching TRBD1 (5 bases). The germline CDR1 and CDR2 sequences are MDHEN and SYDVKM. The CDR3 length is 15 residues. Deletions cut 10 bases from V and 3 bases from J, with 21 bases between.

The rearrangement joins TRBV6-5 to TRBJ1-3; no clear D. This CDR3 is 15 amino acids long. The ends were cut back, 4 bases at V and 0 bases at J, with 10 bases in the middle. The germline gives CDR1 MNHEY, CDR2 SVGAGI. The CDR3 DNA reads TGTGCCAGCAGTTCCCGGAGTCGCTCTGGAAACACCATATATTTT. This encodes CASSSRSRSGNTIYF.

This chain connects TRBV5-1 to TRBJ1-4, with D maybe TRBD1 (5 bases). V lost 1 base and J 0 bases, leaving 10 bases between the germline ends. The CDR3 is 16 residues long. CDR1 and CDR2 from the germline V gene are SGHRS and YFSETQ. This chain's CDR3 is CASSLFEGSTNEKLFF. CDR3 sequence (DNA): TGCGCCAGCAGCTTGTTCGAGGGGTCAACTAATGAAAAACTGTTTTTT.

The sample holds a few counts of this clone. CDR3 region: CASLAYQGNEQYF. CDR3 DNA: TGTGCCAGCTTGGCGTACCAGGGGAACGAGCAGTACTTC. The chain couples TRBV2 to TRBJ2-7; tentative D call: TRBD1 (6 bases). Germline assignment: CDR1 SNHLY and CDR2 FYNNEI. V lost 8 bases and J lost 5, with 16 bases in between. The CDR3 runs to 13 residues.

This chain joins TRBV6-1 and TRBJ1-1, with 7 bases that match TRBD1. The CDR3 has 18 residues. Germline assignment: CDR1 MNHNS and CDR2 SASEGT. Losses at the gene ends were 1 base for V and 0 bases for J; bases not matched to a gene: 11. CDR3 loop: CASSEVWGQRKMNTEAFF. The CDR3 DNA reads TGTGCCAGCAGTGAAGTTTGGGGACAGCGGAAGATGAACACTGAAGCTTTCTTT.

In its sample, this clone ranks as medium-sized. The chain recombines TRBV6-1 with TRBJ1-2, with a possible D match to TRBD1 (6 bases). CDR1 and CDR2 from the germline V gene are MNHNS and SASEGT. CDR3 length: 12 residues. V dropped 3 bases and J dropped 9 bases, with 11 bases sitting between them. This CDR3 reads CASSEGTLSYTF. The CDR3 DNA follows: TGTGCCAGCAGTGAGGGGACATTGAGCTACACCTTC.